This TCR beta chain derives from a study of CD8 T cells in ankylosing spondylitis. Only a few counts were recorded for this clonotype. Its antigen is as yet unknown. Quantitative barcoded 5'-RACE was used to prepare TCR beta libraries. TCRdb recomputed calls from the 5' RACE reads with MiXCR, one row per CDR3 protein. The sample comprises about 540,000 distinct CDR3 sequences, roughly 12% of which are singletons, and about 6.8% rests with the top ten. The study, taken as a whole, reports: The clones that were linked to disease were reported to be significantly enriched in matched synovial fluid samples from ankylosing spondylitis patients. Earlier literature documents some of the motif variants in reactive arthritis synovial fluid and blood. In ankylosing spondylitis blood, a motif of roughly eight highly homologous TCR beta variants appeared characteristic.

Germline V gene lookup returns CDR1 LGHNA and CDR2 YNFKEQ. The CDR3 length is 15 residues. V was clipped by 4 bases and J by 0 bases, with 13 bases between them. This chain joins TRBV4-2 and TRBJ2-7, with D perhaps matching TRBD1 (6 bases). Sequenced: blood, either unsorted or a sorted T cell fraction (not recorded which). The TCR sequence derives from a male donor with ankylosing spondylitis. The CDR3 DNA is TGTGCCAGCAGCCCAGGGGACGGCAACTCCTACGAGCAGTACGTC. The encoded protein is CASSPGDGNSYEQYV.